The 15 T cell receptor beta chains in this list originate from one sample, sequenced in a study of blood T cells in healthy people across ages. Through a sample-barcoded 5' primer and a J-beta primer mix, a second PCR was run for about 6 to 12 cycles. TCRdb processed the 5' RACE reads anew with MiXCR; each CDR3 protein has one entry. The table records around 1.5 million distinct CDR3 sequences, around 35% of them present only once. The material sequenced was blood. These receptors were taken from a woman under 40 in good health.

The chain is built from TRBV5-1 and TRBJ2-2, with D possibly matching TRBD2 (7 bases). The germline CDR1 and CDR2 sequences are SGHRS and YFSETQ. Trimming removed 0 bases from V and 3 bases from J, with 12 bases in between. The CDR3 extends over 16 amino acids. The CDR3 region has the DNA TGCGCCAGCAGCTTGGTTGGGGGGGCCGACACCGGGGAGCTGTTTTTT. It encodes CASSLVGGADTGELFF. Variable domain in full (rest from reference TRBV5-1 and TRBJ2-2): KAGVTQTPRYLIKTRGQQVTLSCSPISGHRSVSWYQQTPGQGLQFLFEYFSETQRNKGNFPGRFSGRQFSNSRSEMNVSTLELGDSALYLCASSLVGGADTGELFFGEGSRLTVL.

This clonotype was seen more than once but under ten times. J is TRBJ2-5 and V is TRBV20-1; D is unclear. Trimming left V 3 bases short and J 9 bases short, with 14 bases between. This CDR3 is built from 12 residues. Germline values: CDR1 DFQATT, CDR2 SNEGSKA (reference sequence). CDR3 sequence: CSASVPALSQYF. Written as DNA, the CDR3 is TGCAGTGCTAGCGTACCCGCATTGTCCCAGTACTTC.

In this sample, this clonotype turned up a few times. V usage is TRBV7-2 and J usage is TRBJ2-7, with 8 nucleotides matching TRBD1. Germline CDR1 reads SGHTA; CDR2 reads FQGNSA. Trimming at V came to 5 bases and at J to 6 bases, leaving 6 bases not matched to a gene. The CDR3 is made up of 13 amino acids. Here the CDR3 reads CASSVRGRVEQYF. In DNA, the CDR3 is TGTGCCAGCAGCGTCAGGGGGCGGGTCGAGCAGTACTTC. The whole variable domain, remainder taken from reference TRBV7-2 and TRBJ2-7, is GAGVSQSPSNKVTEKGKDVELRCDPISGHTALYWYRQSLGQGLEFLIYFQGNSAPDKSGLPSDRFSAERTGGSVSTLTIQRTQQEDSAVYLCASSVRGRVEQYFGPGTRLTVT.

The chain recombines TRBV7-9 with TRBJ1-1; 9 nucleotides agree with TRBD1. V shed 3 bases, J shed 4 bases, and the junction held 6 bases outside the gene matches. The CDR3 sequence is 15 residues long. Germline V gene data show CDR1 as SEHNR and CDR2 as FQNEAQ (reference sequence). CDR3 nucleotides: TGTGCCAGCAGCTTCCGGACAGGGGCGGGCACTGAAGCTTTCTTT. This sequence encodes CASSFRTGAGTEAFF.

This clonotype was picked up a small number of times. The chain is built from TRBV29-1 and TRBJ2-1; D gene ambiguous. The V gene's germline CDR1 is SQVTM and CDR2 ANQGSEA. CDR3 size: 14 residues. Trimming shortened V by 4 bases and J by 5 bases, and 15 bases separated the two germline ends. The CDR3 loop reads CSVVKALPHNEQFF. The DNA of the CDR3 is TGCAGCGTTGTTAAGGCGCTGCCTCACAATGAGCAGTTCTTC.

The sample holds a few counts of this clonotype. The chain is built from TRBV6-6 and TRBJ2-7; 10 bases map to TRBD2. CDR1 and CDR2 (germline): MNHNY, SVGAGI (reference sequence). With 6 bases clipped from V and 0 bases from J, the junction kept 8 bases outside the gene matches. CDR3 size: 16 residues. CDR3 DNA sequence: TGTGCCAGCAGCCCTGAAAGCGGGAGGGCCTCCTACGAGCAGTACTTC. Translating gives CASSPESGRASYEQYF.

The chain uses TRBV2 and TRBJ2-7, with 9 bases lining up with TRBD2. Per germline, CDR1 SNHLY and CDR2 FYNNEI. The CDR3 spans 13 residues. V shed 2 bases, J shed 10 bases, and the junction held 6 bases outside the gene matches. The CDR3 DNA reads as TGTGCCAGCAGTGAACTAGCGGGGTCCTCCCAGTACTTC. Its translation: CASSELAGSSQYF.

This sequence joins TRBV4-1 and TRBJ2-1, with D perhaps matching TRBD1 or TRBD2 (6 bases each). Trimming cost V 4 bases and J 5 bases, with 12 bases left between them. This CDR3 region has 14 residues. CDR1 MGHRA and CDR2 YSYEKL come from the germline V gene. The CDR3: CASSRPGANNEQFF. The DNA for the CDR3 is TGCGCCAGCAGCCGACCGGGGGCAAACAATGAGCAGTTCTTC.

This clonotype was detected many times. The CDR3 sequence is CAISEHSGVGYEQYF. CDR3 nucleotide sequence: TGTGCCATCAGTGAGCATTCAGGGGTGGGATACGAGCAGTACTTC. This chain connects TRBV10-3 to TRBJ2-7, with a weak D call TRBD1 (6 bases). Germline V gene lookup returns CDR1 ENHRY and CDR2 SYGVKD. Between the trimmed V and J ends, which lost 2 bases and 4 bases, there was a span of 15 bases. The CDR3 has 15 amino acids.

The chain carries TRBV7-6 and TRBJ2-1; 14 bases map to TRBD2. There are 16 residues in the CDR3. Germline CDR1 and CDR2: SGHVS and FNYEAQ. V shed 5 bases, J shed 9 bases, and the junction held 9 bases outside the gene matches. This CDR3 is CASSKGRGLAGAEQFF. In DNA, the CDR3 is TGTGCCAGCAGCAAGGGACGGGGACTAGCGGGAGCTGAGCAGTTCTTC.

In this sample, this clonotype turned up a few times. In DNA, the CDR3 is TGTGCCATCAGTGACAGGGGGAACACTGAAGCTTTCTTT. Translation gives CAISDRGNTEAFF. This chain joins TRBV10-3 and TRBJ1-1; the D gene is possibly TRBD1 (6 bases). The CDR3 covers 13 residues. Germline V gives CDR1 ENHRY, CDR2 SYGVKD. The V and J ends lost 3 bases and 1 base respectively, with 6 bases between them.

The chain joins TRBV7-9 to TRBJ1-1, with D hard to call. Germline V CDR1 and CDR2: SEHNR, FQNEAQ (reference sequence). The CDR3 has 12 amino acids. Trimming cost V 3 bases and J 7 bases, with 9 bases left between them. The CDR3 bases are TGTGCCAGCAGCTTGGACGGTGGTGAAGCTTTCTTT. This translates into CASSLDGGEAFF.

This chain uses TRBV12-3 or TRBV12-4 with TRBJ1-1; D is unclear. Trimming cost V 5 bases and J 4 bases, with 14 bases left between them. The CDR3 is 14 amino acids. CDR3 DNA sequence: TGTGCCAGCAGTGGGATCGGGTTCGGCACTGAAGCTTTCTTT. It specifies CASSGIGFGTEAFF.

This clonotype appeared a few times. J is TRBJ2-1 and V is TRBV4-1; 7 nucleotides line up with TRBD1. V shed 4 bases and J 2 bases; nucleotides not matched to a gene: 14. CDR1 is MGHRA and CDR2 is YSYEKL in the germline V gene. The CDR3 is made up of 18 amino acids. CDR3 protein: CASSRSVEQGNPYNEQFF. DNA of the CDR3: TGCGCCAGCAGCCGAAGCGTCGAACAGGGGAACCCCTACAATGAGCAGTTCTTC.

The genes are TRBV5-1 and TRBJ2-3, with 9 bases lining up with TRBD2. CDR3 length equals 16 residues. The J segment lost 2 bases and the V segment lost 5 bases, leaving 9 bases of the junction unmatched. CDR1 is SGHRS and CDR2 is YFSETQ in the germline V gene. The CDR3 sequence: CASSQTGTSLTDTQYF. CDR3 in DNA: TGCGCCAGCAGTCAGACCGGGACTAGCCTCACAGATACGCAGTATTTT.